This T cell receptor (beta chain) was captured in a study of blood T cell repertoires in COVID-19. About the research overall: Spain, Italy and the United States supplied samples that represented acute and convalescent COVID-19. The cDNA or gDNA used as material had been derived from T cells, B-cell-depleted T cells, or PBMCs.

In Seattle, patients joined the study during active infection and were tracked longitudinally. Per the study methods: By means of reference gene primer amplification, nucleated cell counts were estimated. Data came from immunoSEQ multiplex PCR; TCRdb stores just in-frame clones and leaves some out. From that table come the V and J calls and clone size; the DNA was used to work out D and trimming. This sample yields fewer than 300,000 clones, of which just over 90% are seen a single time; about 2.2% belongs to the top ten. Remarks on this clone: The same CDR3 is also encoded by other DNA sequences in this sample.

Germline trimming cut 0 bases from V and 4 bases from J; bases unmatched to any gene: 2. Germline CDR1 GTSNPN, CDR2 SVGIG (reference sequence). This CDR3 region has 13 residues. The sequence was collected from a woman under 40 with COVID-19, enrolled during active disease. The chain recombines TRBV30 with TRBJ1-1; 7 bases are shared with TRBD1. Sequencing input: peripheral blood. The CDR3 region has the DNA TGTGCCTGGAGTGTATCAGGGGGCACTGAAGCTTTCTTT. It translates to CAWSVSGGTEAFF.